This is a list of T cell receptor beta chains from one sample in a study of T cells after yellow fever vaccination. In TCRdb, the 5' RACE reads were re-called with MiXCR into one record per CDR3 protein. The sample holds 550,000 to 750,000 distinct CDR3 sequences, roughly 14% seen once. The source was PBMCs, collected on the day of the yellow fever booster vaccination. These receptors were taken from a man between 25 and 39 years old who received the YFV17D yellow fever vaccine. CDR3s include the opening cysteine and the closing phenylalanine or tryptophan. D genes are given only for firm matches. Clone size, where shown, is once, few, many, or a class for clones that have expanded.

TRBD2	TRBV6-1	TRBJ2-1	-	CASSGDGTSGIYNEQFF	TGTGCCAGCAGTGGGGACGGGACTAGCGGGATATACAATGAGCAGTTCTTC
-	TRBV12-3/TRBV12-4	TRBJ2-1	few	CASSFGTRPRFF	TGTGCCAGCAGTTTCGGGACTCGACCTCGGTTCTTC
TRBD1	TRBV20-1	TRBJ2-1	-	CSATGAPPHNEQFF	TGCAGTGCCACAGGGGCCCCCCCCCACAATGAGCAGTTCTTC
TRBD1	TRBV5-1	TRBJ2-7	-	CASSSSGTETYEQYF	TGCGCCAGCAGCTCATCCGGGACAGAGACCTACGAGCAGTACTTC
-	TRBV29-1	TRBJ2-1	-	CSSYPGGVDFNEQFF	TGCAGCTCTTACCCGGGTGGGGTTGACTTCAATGAGCAGTTCTTC
TRBD2	TRBV20-1	TRBJ2-3	-	CSARNDDAGGGGQYF	TGCAGTGCTAGAAATGATGATGCGGGCGGGGGGGGGCAGTATTTT
TRBD2	TRBV5-1	TRBJ2-1	few	CASSLGGTSGINEQFF	TGCGCCAGCAGCTTGGGCGGGACTAGCGGGATCAATGAGCAGTTCTTC
-	TRBV18	TRBJ2-7	-	CASSPGIKEVQYF	TGTGCCAGCTCACCAGGGATTAAGGAGGTGCAGTACTTC
-	TRBV7-2	TRBJ2-2	few	CASSSTLVRAGELFF	TGTGCCAGCAGCTCGACACTAGTGCGCGCCGGGGAGCTGTTTTTT
TRBD1	TRBV7-2	TRBJ1-4	few	CASSLGTGKEKLFF	TGTGCCAGCAGCTTAGGGACAGGGAAGGAAAAACTGTTTTTT
-	TRBV5-1	TRBJ2-4	few	CATGLDSGAFQYF	TGCGCCACCGGGTTGGACTCGGGGGCGTTTCAGTACTTC
TRBD2	TRBV9	TRBJ2-1	-	CASSVAGGGLDEQFF	TGTGCCAGCAGCGTAGCTGGGGGAGGGCTGGATGAGCAGTTCTTC
TRBD1	TRBV18	TRBJ2-1	few	CASSPRVKQGVYGEQFF	TGTGCCAGCTCACCAAGGGTGAAACAGGGGGTGTACGGTGAGCAGTTCTTC
TRBD1	TRBV24-1	TRBJ2-5	-	CATSDGDRGQETQYF	TGTGCCACCAGTGATGGGGACAGGGGTCAAGAGACCCAGTACTTC
-	TRBV7-9	TRBJ1-1	-	CASSLEERPNTEAFF	TGTGCCAGCAGCTTGGAGGAGCGGCCGAACACTGAAGCTTTCTTT
TRBD2	TRBV20-1	TRBJ2-1	many	CSAKTSEGYNEQFF	TGCAGTGCTAAGACTAGCGAGGGATACAATGAGCAGTTCTTC
-	TRBV5-1	TRBJ2-5	-	CASSLAGQGRIGETQYF	TGCGCCAGCAGCTTGGCCGGTCAGGGGAGGATTGGAGAGACCCAGTACTTC
TRBD2	TRBV6-2/TRBV6-3	TRBJ2-7	few	CASSQRTSGTGEQYF	TGTGCCAGCAGCCAAAGGACTAGCGGGACGGGAGAGCAGTACTTC
-	TRBV27	TRBJ2-1	-	CASKRANEQFF	TGTGCCAGCAAGCGGGCTAATGAGCAGTTCTTC
-	TRBV12-3/TRBV12-4	TRBJ2-7	many	CASSPQGLPYEQYF	TGTGCCAGCAGCCCCCAAGGGTTGCCCTACGAGCAGTACTTC
TRBD2	TRBV20-1	TRBJ2-1	few	CSASPAGEYNEQFF	TGCAGTGCTAGCCCAGCGGGAGAATACAATGAGCAGTTCTTC
TRBD1	TRBV5-4	TRBJ2-5	many	CASSPQIGRTGLETQYF	TGTGCCAGCAGCCCTCAAATTGGACGGACAGGGCTTGAGACCCAGTACTTC
-	TRBV25-1	TRBJ2-1	-	CASNMGEWGEQFF	TGTGCCAGCAATATGGGGGAGTGGGGTGAGCAGTTCTTC
-	TRBV4-3	TRBJ2-3	many	CASSQDLIIGSTDTQYF	TGCGCCAGCAGCCAAGATCTTATAATAGGTAGCACAGATACGCAGTATTTT
-	TRBV7-2	TRBJ2-1	few	CASGLNEQFF	TGTGCCAGCGGTCTAAATGAGCAGTTCTTC
TRBD2	TRBV11-2	TRBJ2-7	-	CASSSGLVSSYEQYF	TGTGCCAGCAGCTCGGGACTAGTCTCCTCCTACGAGCAGTACTTC
TRBD2	TRBV11-2	TRBJ2-1	few	CASSSQPGTGLAGGNNEQFF	TGTGCCAGCTCTTCTCAACCCGGGACAGGACTAGCGGGAGGCAACAATGAGCAGTTCTTC
-	TRBV15	TRBJ2-7	-	CATSRDEGLYEQYF	TGTGCCACCAGCAGAGATGAAGGACTCTACGAGCAGTACTTC
-	TRBV4-2	TRBJ2-7	few	CASSQDMRLAVREQYF	TGTGCCAGCAGCCAAGATATGAGGCTAGCCGTCCGGGAGCAGTACTTC
TRBD2	TRBV7-8	TRBJ2-3	few	CASSKSGMWPDTQYF	TGTGCCAGCAGCAAGAGCGGGATGTGGCCAGATACGCAGTATTTT
TRBD1	TRBV29-1	TRBJ1-5	few	CSVETGAANQPQHF	TGCAGCGTCGAGACAGGGGCGGCGAATCAGCCCCAGCATTTT
-	TRBV12-1	TRBJ2-1	few	CASSFPHSSGAFFHVSSYNEQFF	TGTGCCAGCAGCTTTCCTCATAGCTCAGGGGCCTTTTTCCACGTAAGCTCCTACAATGAGCAGTTCTTC
-	TRBV7-9	TRBJ2-1	many	CASSWDRNEQFF	TGTGCCAGCAGCTGGGATCGGAATGAGCAGTTCTTC
TRBD2	TRBV27	TRBJ2-7	-	CASSFLGRGSSHYEQYF	TGTGCCAGCAGTTTCCTAGGGCGCGGGAGCTCCCACTACGAGCAGTACTTC
-	TRBV28	TRBJ2-7	-	CASSPPLTYEQYF	TGTGCCAGCAGTCCCCCTTTGACCTACGAGCAGTACTTC
-	TRBV29-1	TRBJ2-4	-	CSVAPDYLKNIQYF	TGCAGCGTTGCCCCCGACTACCTCAAAAACATTCAGTACTTC
-	TRBV20-1	TRBJ2-7	few	CSARAERPLGEQYF	TGCAGTGCTAGAGCGGAGCGCCCCCTAGGCGAGCAGTACTTC